A selection of T cell receptor beta chains follows, all from one sample in a study of blood T cell repertoires in COVID-19. The assay was immunoSEQ multiplex PCR, and TCRdb's table has in-frame clones only and misses some. The sample carries under 300,000 clones, around 85% recorded once. Sequencing was carried out using peripheral blood. The receptors originated from a human donor with COVID-19, enrolled during active disease. The donor label of this sample is uncertain. Each CDR3 is given with its conserved first and last residue. Each record gives: J gene, D gene, clone size, V gene, CDR3 DNA, CDR3 protein. D genes are given only for firm matches. Some rows have no size entry. The others give once, few or many, or a class for an expanded clone.

TRBJ2-3,TRBD2,-,TRBV19,TGTGCCAGTAGCCTTCTAGCGGGAGGACGAGATACGCAGTATTTT,CASSLLAGGRDTQYF
TRBJ1-4,-,-,TRBV4-1,TGCGCCAGCAGCCAAGCGTCTGAAAAACTGTTTTTT,CASSQASEKLFF
TRBJ2-2,-,-,TRBV21-1,TGTGCCAGCAGCAAGAGGGAATATTACACCGGGGAGCTGTTTTTT,CASSKREYYTGELFF
TRBJ1-1,TRBD1,-,TRBV28,TGTGCCAGCAGCTTTATGGGTGCTATGGACAGGTTTGAAGCTTTCTTT,CASSFMGAMDRFEAFF
TRBJ2-6,-,-,TRBV18,TGTGCCAGCTCACCGACTACCGGGGCCAACGTCCTGACTTTC,CASSPTTGANVLTF
TRBJ2-7,-,-,TRBV28,TGTGCCAGCAGTCTCTGGGGAGCTCCTATCCCCTACGAGCAGTACTTC,CASSLWGAPIPYEQYF
TRBJ1-6,TRBD1,few,TRBV18,TGTGCCAGCTCACCACAGACAGGGACCGGTTCACCCCTCCACTTT,CASSPQTGTGSPLHF
TRBJ2-7,TRBD2,-,TRBV28,TGTGCCAGCAGCTCACATAGCGGGAGCTCCTACGAGCAGTACTTC,CASSSHSGSSYEQYF
TRBJ2-1,TRBD2,-,TRBV18,TGTGCCAGCTCACCCAGGACTAGCGGGAGGGCTGGTGAGCAGTTCTTC,CASSPRTSGRAGEQFF
TRBJ2-7,-,-,TRBV6-2/TRBV6-3,TGTGCCAGCAGTTACCACCCCACTAGAAACTACGAGCAGTACTTC,CASSYHPTRNYEQYF
TRBJ1-5,-,-,TRBV27,TGTGCCAGCAGACCCTATAGGACATTCCTCAATCACCAGCCCCAGCATTTT,CASRPYRTFLNHQPQHF
TRBJ2-4,-,-,TRBV19,TGTGCCAGTAGTGCGAAAAACATTCAGTACTTC,CASSAKNIQYF
TRBJ2-3,-,-,TRBV29-1,TGCAGCGTTGAAAGGGGGGAGGGGAGCACAGATACGCAGTATTTT,CSVERGEGSTDTQYF
TRBJ1-2,TRBD1,many,TRBV7-2,TGTGCCAGCAGCTTCTCGACAGGGGGCGTCGGCTACACCTTC,CASSFSTGGVGYTF
TRBJ2-3,TRBD1,few,TRBV27,TGTGCCAGCCGACCAAGACAGGGGGCTTACAATACGCAGTATTTT,CASRPRQGAYNTQYF
TRBJ1-2,-,-,TRBV3-1/TRBV3-2,TGTGCCAGCAGCCAAGGACAAGCCTTTAACTATGGCTACACCTTC,CASSQGQAFNYGYTF
TRBJ1-5,-,-,TRBV19,TGTGCCAGTACCGAAGGAGGGTTCAGGCAGCCCCAGCATTTT,CASTEGGFRQPQHF
TRBJ2-3,-,-,TRBV9,TGTGCCAGCACAATAGGCCCGGGGACAGATACGCAGTATTTT,CASTIGPGTDTQYF
TRBJ1-4,TRBD1,-,TRBV7-2,TGTGCCAGCAGCCCGAGCCCAGGGGGATCGGAAAAACTGTTTTTT,CASSPSPGGSEKLFF
TRBJ1-2,-,-,TRBV9,TGTGCCAGCAGCGACCGGAACTATGGCTACACCTTC,CASSDRNYGYTF
TRBJ1-2,TRBD1,-,TRBV28,TGTGCCAGCAGCCTCTTGGACAGGGAATATGGCTACACCTTC,CASSLLDREYGYTF
TRBJ2-2,-,once,TRBV7-9,TGTGCCAGCAGCCCCCAGGGCGCAACGAACACCGGGGAGCTGTTTTTT,CASSPQGATNTGELFF
TRBJ2-7,TRBD1,-,TRBV18,TGTGCCAGCTCACCAAATACCGGGACAGGGGCGACTTACGAGCAGTACTTC,CASSPNTGTGATYEQYF
TRBJ1-6,-,once,TRBV19,TGTGCCAGTAGTCCAACGGCAGGAAGCTCCTATAATTCACCCCTCCACTTT,CASSPTAGSSYNSPLHF
TRBJ1-2,TRBD1,-,TRBV4-3,TGCGCCAGCAGCCACCCCGGGACAGGCTATGGCTACACCTTC,CASSHPGTGYGYTF
TRBJ1-5,TRBD1,-,TRBV5-1,TGCGCCAGCAGCCGGACAGGGGACCAGCCCCAGCATTTT,CASSRTGDQPQHF
TRBJ2-2,TRBD1,-,TRBV30,TGTGCCTTCACAGGGGTCTATAACACCGGGGAGCTGTTTTTT,CAFTGVYNTGELFF
TRBJ1-1,-,-,TRBV5-1,TGCGCCAGCAGCTTGGAGGGGAGGAGCACTGAAGCTTTCTTT,CASSLEGRSTEAFF
TRBJ1-1,-,-,TRBV29-1,TGCAGCGTTGATAGGGGTCCGGACACTGAAGCTTTCTTT,CSVDRGPDTEAFF
TRBJ2-3,TRBD2,many,TRBV3-1/TRBV3-2,TGTGCCAGCAGCCAATCCTGGGGGACTAGCGGGACTTCAGGGGATACGCAGTATTTT,CASSQSWGTSGTSGDTQYF
TRBJ2-1,TRBD2,-,TRBV2,TGTGCCAGCAGCGACCCAGGGACTAGCGGGAGGGCGAGTCCCACTTCCTCCTACAATGAGCAGTTCTTC,CASSDPGTSGRASPTSSYNEQFF
TRBJ2-2,TRBD2,-,TRBV7-3,TGTGCCAGCAGCCCGACCGGGACTAGCGGGAGATCCGGGGAGCTGTTTTTT,CASSPTGTSGRSGELFF
TRBJ2-1,TRBD1,-,TRBV10-3,TGTGCCATCAGTGCGCAGCGACAGGGTGTAAATGAGCAGTTCTTC,CAISAQRQGVNEQFF
TRBJ2-3,TRBD1,-,TRBV4-1,TGCGCCAGCAGCCAAGCCGGGACAGGGTATAACACAGATACGCAGTATTTT,CASSQAGTGYNTDTQYF
TRBJ2-5,-,once,TRBV29-1,TGCAGCGTTGTCGGTAGCGGAGGAGAGACCCAGTACTTC,CSVVGSGGETQYF